This T cell receptor beta chain was retrieved from a study of CD8+CD57+ T cells in acquired aplastic anemia. About the research overall: Mean yield of DNA from sorted CD4+ and CD8+ cells was approximately 3 ug.

It was patients with CD8+CD57+ cell expansion by flow cytometry who were chosen for sequencing. The CDR3 length is 14 residues. The ends were cut back, 0 bases at V and 11 bases at J, with 15 bases in the middle. The germline CDR1 and CDR2 sequences are SNHLY and FYNNEI. Template material for TCR beta VDJ and CDR3 profiling consisted of genomic DNA. TCRdb fed the reads into MiXCR, producing one record per CDR3 protein. The sample consists of roughly 150,000 distinct CDR3 sequences, approximately 44% of them appearing once. The material sequenced was sorted CD4+, CD8+, or CD8+CD57+ T cells (not recorded which) from PBMCs. This receptor was obtained from a human donor with aplastic anemia. The gene calls are TRBV2 and TRBJ2-3; D is unresolved. This CDR3 reads CASSEAPGHNEQYF. The CDR3 DNA is TGTGCCAGCAGTGAAGCGCCGGGTCACAATGAGCAGTATTTT.